This T cell receptor beta chain was observed in a study of identical twins. There are a few counts of this clonotype. J gave up 7 bases and V 5 bases, and 11 bases lay outside the gene matches. CDR3 size: 16 residues. CDR1 and CDR2 (germline): MDHEN, SYDVKM. TCRdb re-called the 5' RACE reads through MiXCR, storing one row per CDR3 protein. The table shows 700,000 to 950,000 distinct CDR3 sequences, with 9% to 15% occurring only once. The data were also submitted as part of a second study, on yellow fever vaccine responses in identical twins.

V gene TRBV28 combines with J gene TRBJ2-5, with TRBD2 matching over 12 bases. This clonotype was obtained from a woman aged 18-29 years in good health. Sequencing used PBMCs. CDR3 nucleotide sequence: TGTGCCAGCAGTCTACGACTAGCGGGAGATGGGGTGACCCAGTACTTC. It codes for CASSLRLAGDGVTQYF.